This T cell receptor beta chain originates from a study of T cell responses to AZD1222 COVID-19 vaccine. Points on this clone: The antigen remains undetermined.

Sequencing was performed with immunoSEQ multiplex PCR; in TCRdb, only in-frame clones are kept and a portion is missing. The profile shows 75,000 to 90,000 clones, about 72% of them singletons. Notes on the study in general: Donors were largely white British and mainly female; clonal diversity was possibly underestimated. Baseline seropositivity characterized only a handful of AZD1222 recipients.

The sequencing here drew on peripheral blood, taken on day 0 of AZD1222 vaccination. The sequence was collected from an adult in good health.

CDR3 nucleotide sequence: TGTGCCAGCAGCCCCCCGGGACTTCGAGGGACTGAAGCTTTCTTT. Amino acid sequence: CASSPPGLRGTEAFF. The rearrangement links TRBV11-2 to TRBJ1-1; D possibly corresponds to TRBD1 (5 bases). With 5 bases removed from V and 5 bases from J, the gap between germline ends came to 18 bases. CDR1 is SGHAT and CDR2 is FQNNGV in the germline V gene. There are 15 residues in the CDR3.